The subject of this entry is one T cell receptor (beta chain). Its target is not known. As it was prepared, the TCRbeta library received unique molecular identifiers. TCRdb recomputed calls from the PCR reads with MiXCR, one row per CDR3 protein. Among hundreds of thousands of distinct CDR3 sequences listed, 10% to 15% were seen once. This sample is drawn from a study of T-cell reconstitution after alpha-beta-depleted transplantation in children. General observations from the study: Reportedly, only several hundred clones from non-depleted graft cells drove alpha-beta T-cell counts at about two months.

The receptor comes from a male patient younger than 18 who had a stem cell transplant for acute myeloid leukemia, so the T cells may come from the graft donor. The material was PBMCs, mostly from graft donor cells, obtained 360 days after TCRalphabeta/CD19-depleted stem cell transplant.

The CDR3 reads CASSYEGSGNTIYF. In DNA form, the CDR3 reads TGTGCCAGCAGTTACGAGGGGTCCGGAAACACCATATATTTT. The chain has TRBV6-5 and TRBJ1-3, with D possibly TRBD1 on 5 matching bases. The CDR3 is 14 amino acids. The V gene's germline CDR1 is MNHEY and CDR2 SVGAGI. The V end was cut by 2 bases, the J end by 4 bases, with 9 bases between.